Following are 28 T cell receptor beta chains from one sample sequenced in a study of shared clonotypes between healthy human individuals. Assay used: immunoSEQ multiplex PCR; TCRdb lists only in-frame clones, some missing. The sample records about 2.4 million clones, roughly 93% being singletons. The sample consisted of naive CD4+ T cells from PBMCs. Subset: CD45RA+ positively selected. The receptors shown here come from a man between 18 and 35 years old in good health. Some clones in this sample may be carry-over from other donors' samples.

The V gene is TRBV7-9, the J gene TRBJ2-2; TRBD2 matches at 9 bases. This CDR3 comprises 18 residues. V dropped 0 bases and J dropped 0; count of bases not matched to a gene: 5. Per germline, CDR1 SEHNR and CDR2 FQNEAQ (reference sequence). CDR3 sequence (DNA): TGTGCCAGCAGCTTAGCGAGTAGCGGGAGATCGAACACCGGGGAGCTGTTTTTT. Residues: CASSLASSGRSNTGELFF.

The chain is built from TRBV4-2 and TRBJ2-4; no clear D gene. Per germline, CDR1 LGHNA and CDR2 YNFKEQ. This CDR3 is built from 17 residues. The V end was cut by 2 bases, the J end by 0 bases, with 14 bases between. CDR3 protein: CASSQRLGRVAKNIQYF. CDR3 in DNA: TGTGCCAGCAGCCAACGCCTTGGAAGGGTAGCCAAAAACATTCAGTACTTC.

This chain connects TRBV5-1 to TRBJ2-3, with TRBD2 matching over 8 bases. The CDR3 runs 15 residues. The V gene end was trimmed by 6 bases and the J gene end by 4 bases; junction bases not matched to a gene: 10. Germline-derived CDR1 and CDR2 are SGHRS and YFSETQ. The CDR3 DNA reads TGCGCCAGCAAAGGGGGAAATAGCGGGGCAGATACGCAGTATTTT. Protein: CASKGGNSGADTQYF.

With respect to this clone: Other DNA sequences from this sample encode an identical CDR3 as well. The CDR3 is CASSLTGGREKLFF. In DNA form, the CDR3 reads TGTGCCAGCAGCTTAACCGGGGGGAGGGAAAAACTGTTTTTT. V and J are TRBV11-2 and TRBJ1-4; weak D call: TRBD1 (5 bases). The V and J ends lost 2 bases and 8 bases respectively, with 12 bases between them. Germline V gene sequence: CDR1 SGHAT, CDR2 FQNNGV. This CDR3 region has 14 residues.

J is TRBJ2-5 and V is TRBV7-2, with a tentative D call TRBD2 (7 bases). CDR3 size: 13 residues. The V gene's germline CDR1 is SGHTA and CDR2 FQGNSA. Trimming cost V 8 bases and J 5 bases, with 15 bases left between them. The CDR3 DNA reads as TGTGCCAGCCGAACGGGGGGCGGGGAGACCCAGTACTTC. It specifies CASRTGGGETQYF.

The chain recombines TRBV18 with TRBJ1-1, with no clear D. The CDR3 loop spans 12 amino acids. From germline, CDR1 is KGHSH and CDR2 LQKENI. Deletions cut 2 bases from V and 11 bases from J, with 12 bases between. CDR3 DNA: TGTGCCAGCTCACCAGAGGCAGGCCCGGCTTTCTTT. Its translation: CASSPEAGPAFF.

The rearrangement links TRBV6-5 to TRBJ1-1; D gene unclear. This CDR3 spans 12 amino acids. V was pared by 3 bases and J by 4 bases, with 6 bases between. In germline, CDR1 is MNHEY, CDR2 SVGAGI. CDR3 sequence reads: CASSYWGTEAFF. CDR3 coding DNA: TGTGCCAGCAGTTATTGGGGCACTGAAGCTTTCTTT.

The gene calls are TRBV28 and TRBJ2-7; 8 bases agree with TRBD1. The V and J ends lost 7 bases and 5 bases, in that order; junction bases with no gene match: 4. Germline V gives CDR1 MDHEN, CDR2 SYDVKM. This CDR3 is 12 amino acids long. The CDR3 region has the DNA TGTGCCAGCAAGGACAGGGTCGACGAGCAGTACTTC. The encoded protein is CASKDRVDEQYF.

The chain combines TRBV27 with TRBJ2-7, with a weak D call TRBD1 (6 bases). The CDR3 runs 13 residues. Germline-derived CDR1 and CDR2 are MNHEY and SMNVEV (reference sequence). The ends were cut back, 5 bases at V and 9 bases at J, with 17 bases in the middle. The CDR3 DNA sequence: TGTGCCAGCAGTCCTCGAGACAGGCCCGGGCAGTACTTC. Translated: CASSPRDRPGQYF.

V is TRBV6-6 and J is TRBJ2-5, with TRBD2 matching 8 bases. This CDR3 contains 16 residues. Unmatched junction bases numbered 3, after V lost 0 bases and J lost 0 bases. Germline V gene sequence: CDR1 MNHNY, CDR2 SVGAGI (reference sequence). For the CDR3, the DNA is TGTGCCAGCAGTTACTCGAAGGGACTAGACCAAGAGACCCAGTACTTC. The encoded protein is CASSYSKGLDQETQYF.

The CDR3 DNA reads as TGTGCCACGAAACTAGCGGGAGACTACGAGCAGTACTTC. Translated: CATKLAGDYEQYF. The chain carries TRBV10-3 and TRBJ2-7; 11 nucleotides align to TRBD2. Germline V gene lookup returns CDR1 ENHRY and CDR2 SYGVKD. V gave up 10 bases and J gave up 3 bases; unmatched junction bases: 5. This CDR3 region has 13 residues.

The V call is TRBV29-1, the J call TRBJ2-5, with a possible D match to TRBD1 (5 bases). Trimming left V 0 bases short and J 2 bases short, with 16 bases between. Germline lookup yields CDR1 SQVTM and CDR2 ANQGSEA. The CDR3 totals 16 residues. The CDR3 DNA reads TGCAGCGTTGAAGAAGGGGCAGGGTTGGCGCAAGAGACCCAGTACTTC. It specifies CSVEEGAGLAQETQYF.

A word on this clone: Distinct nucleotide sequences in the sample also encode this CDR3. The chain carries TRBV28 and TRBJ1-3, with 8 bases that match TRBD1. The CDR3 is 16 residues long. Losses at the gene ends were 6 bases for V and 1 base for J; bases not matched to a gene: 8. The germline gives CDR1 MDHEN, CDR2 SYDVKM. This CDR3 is CASSRTGTLSGNTIYF. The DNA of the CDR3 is TGTGCCAGCAGCAGGACAGGGACTTTATCTGGAAACACCATATATTTT.

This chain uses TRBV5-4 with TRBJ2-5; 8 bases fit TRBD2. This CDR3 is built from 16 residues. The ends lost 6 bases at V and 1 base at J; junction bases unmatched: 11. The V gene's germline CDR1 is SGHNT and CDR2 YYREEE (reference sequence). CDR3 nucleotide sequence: TGTGCCAGCAAGGGGTCTCGGGGGGGCCTCCAAGAGACCCAGTACTTC. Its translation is CASKGSRGGLQETQYF.

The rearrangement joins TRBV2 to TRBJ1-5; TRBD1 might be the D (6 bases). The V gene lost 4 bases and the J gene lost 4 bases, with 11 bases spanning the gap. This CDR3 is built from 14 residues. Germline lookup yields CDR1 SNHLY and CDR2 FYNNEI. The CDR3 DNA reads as TGTGCCAGCAGTGGCGGACAGCAAAATCAGCCCCAGCATTTT. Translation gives CASSGGQQNQPQHF. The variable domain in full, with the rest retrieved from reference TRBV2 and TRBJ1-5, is EPEVTQTPSHQVTQMGQEVILRCVPISNHLYFYWYRQILGQKVEFLVSFYNNEISEKSEIFDDQFSVERPDGSNFTLKIRSTKLEDSAMYFCASSGGQQNQPQHFGDGTRLSIL.

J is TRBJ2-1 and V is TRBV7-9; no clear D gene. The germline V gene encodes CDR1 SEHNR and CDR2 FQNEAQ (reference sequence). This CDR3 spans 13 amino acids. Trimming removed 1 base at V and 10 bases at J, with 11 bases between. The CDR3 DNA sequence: TGTGCCAGCAGCTTAGGGGCTTGGTCAGAGCAGTTCTTC. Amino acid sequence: CASSLGAWSEQFF.

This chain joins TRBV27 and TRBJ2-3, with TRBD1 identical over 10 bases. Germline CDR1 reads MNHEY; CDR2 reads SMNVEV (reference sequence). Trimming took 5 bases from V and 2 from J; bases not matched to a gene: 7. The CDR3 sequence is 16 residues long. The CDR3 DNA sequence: TGTGCCAGCAGTCCCCGGACAGGGGGTTACACAGATACGCAGTATTTT. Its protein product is CASSPRTGGYTDTQYF.

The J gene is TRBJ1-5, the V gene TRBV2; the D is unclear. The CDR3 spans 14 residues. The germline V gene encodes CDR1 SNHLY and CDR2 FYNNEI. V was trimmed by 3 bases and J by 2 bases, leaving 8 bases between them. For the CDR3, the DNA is TGTGCCAGCAGTGACACTGAGGGCAATCAGCCCCAGCATTTT. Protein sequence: CASSDTEGNQPQHF.

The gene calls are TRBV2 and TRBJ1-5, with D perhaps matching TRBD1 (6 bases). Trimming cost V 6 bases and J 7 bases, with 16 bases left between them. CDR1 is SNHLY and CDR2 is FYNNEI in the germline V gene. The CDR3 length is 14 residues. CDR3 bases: TGTGCCAGCAGCCTGCGGACGGGGGCCCAGCCCCAGCATTTT. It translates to CASSLRTGAQPQHF.

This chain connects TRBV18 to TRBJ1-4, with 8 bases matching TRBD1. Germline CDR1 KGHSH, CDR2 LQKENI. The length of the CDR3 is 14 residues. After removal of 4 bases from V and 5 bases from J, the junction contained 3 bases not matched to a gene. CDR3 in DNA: TGTGCCAGCTCACTACAGGGGGGCAATGAAAAACTGTTTTTT. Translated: CASSLQGGNEKLFF.

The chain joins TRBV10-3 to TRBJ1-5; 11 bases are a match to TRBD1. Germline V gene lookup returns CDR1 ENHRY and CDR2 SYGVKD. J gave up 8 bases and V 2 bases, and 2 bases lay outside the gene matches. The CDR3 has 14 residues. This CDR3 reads CAISERTGGEPQHF. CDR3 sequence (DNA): TGTGCCATCAGTGAGAGGACAGGGGGCGAGCCCCAGCATTTT.

CDR3 bases: TGTGCCAGAAGGCCTTTGTGGCAGACCTACGAGCAGTACTTC. As protein: CARRPLWQTYEQYF. The chain has TRBV5-3 and TRBJ2-7; no definite D call. TRBV5-3 is known as an ORF, though its function is uncertain. Trimming cost V 5 bases and J 2 bases, with 14 bases left between them. There are 14 residues in the CDR3.

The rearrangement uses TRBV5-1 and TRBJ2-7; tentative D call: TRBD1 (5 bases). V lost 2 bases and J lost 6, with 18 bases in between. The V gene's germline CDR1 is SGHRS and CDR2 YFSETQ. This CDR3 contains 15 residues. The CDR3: CASSFQGQLGLEQYF. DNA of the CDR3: TGCGCCAGCAGCTTTCAAGGCCAATTGGGGCTCGAGCAGTACTTC.

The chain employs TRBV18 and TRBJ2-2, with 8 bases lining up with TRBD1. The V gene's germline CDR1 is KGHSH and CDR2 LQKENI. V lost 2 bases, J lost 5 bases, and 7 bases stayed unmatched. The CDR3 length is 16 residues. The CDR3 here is CASSPGQGRRTGELFF. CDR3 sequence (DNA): TGTGCCAGCTCACCAGGACAGGGAAGGAGAACCGGGGAGCTGTTTTTT. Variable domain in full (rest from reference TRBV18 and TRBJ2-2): NAGVMQNPRHLVRRRGQEARLRCSPMKGHSHVYWYRQLPEEGLKFMVYLQKENIIDESGMPKERFSAEFPKEGPSILRIQQVVRGDSAAYFCASSPGQGRRTGELFFGEGSRLTVL.

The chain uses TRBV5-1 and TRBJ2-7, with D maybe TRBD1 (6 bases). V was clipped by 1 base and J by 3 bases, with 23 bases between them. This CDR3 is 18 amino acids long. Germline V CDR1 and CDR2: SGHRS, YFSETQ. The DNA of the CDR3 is TGCGCCAGCAGCTTGACTACGGGGATGGGGGCCGGAGGCTACGAGCAGTACTTC. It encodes CASSLTTGMGAGGYEQYF. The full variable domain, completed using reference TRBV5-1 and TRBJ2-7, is KAGVTQTPRYLIKTRGQQVTLSCSPISGHRSVSWYQQTPGQGLQFLFEYFSETQRNKGNFPGRFSGRQFSNSRSEMNVSTLELGDSALYLCASSLTTGMGAGGYEQYFGPGTRLTVT.

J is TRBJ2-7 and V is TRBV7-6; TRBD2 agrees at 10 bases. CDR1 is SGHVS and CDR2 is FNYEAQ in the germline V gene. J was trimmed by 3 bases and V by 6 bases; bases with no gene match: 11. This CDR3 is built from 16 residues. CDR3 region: CASSWCLAGVCYEQYF. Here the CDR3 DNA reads TGTGCCAGCAGTTGGTGCCTAGCGGGAGTGTGCTACGAGCAGTACTTC.

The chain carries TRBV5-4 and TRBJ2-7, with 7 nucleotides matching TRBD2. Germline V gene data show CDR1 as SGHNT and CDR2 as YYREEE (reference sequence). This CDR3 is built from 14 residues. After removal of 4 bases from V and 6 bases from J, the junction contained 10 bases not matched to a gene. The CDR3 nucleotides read TGTGCCAGCAGCGCCCGGGACTACACTTCCGAGCAGTACTTC. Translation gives CASSARDYTSEQYF.

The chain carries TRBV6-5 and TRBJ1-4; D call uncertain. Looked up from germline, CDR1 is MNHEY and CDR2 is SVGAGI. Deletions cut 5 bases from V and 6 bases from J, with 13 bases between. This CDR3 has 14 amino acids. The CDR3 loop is CASSGRSGDEKLFF. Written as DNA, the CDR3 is TGTGCCAGCAGTGGACGGTCCGGGGATGAAAAACTGTTTTTT.